These 8 T cell receptor beta chains came from one sample sequenced in a study of shared clonotypes between healthy human individuals. Sequencing used immunoSEQ multiplex PCR; TCRdb keeps in-frame clones, though not all of them. The sample contains approximately 1,000,000 clones, 70% to 80% of which appear only once. Sequencing input: memory CD4+ T cells from PBMCs. The subset is: CD45RA-negative fraction. The receptor set was obtained from a man between 18 and 35 years old in good health. Some clones in this sample may be carry-over from other donors' samples.

CDR3 sequence reads: CASSSAEKYQETQYF. For the CDR3, the DNA is TGTGCCAGCAGTTCTGCGGAGAAGTACCAAGAGACCCAGTACTTC. V is TRBV27 and J is TRBJ2-5; D is unclear. Germline lookup yields CDR1 MNHEY and CDR2 SMNVEV (reference sequence). With 4 bases removed from V and 0 bases from J, the gap between germline ends came to 12 bases. The CDR3 runs 15 residues.

The CDR3 is CASSPLEAVRREKLFF. In DNA form, the CDR3 reads TGTGCCAGCAGCCCCCTCGAGGCCGTCCGGCGGGAAAAACTGTTTTTT. V is TRBV16 and J is TRBJ1-4; no definite D call. Germline lookup yields CDR1 KGHSY and CDR2 FQNENV. The CDR3 contains 16 residues. V was cut by 4 bases and J by 8 bases, with 20 bases left in between.

The chain links TRBV7-2 to TRBJ2-7, with 10 bases matching TRBD1. There are 14 residues in the CDR3. From germline, CDR1 is SGHTA and CDR2 FQGNSA. The trim removed 3 bases at V and 7 bases at J, leaving 6 bases unmatched. In DNA form, the CDR3 reads TGTGCCAGCAGCTTTGGGACAGGGGCGTGGGAGCAGTACTTC. Protein sequence: CASSFGTGAWEQYF.

A remark on this clone: Distinct nucleotide sequences in the sample also encode this CDR3. The chain has TRBV5-1 and TRBJ1-2; 10 bases line up with TRBD1. V lost 0 bases to trimming and J lost 6 bases; unmatched junction nucleotides: 2. CDR3 length: 14 amino acids. CDR1 is SGHRS, CDR2 YFSETQ, per germline. CDR3 residues: CASSLGQGANGYTF. CDR3 coding DNA: TGCGCCAGCAGCTTGGGACAGGGGGCGAATGGCTACACCTTC.

This sequence joins TRBV5-1 and TRBJ1-3, with unresolved D. This CDR3 spans 14 amino acids. CDR1 is SGHRS and CDR2 is YFSETQ in the germline V gene. Trimming took off 0 bases at V and 4 bases at J, with 8 bases between the two ends. As DNA, the CDR3 is TGCGCCAGCAGCTTGGGGACGACGGGAAACACCATATATTTT. Its protein is CASSLGTTGNTIYF.

This clone has a single count. The chain couples TRBV5-1 to TRBJ2-2; TRBD2 aligns across 13 bases. Germline values: CDR1 SGHRS, CDR2 YFSETQ. After removal of 4 bases from V and 4 bases from J, the junction contained 1 base not matched to a gene. The CDR3 is 15 amino acids. This CDR3 is CASSGTSGATGELFF. Written as DNA, the CDR3 is TGCGCCAGCAGCGGGACTAGCGGGGCCACCGGGGAGCTGTTTTTT.

The rearrangement links TRBV7-2 to TRBJ2-1, with D possibly matching TRBD2 (5 bases). The CDR3 extends over 16 amino acids. Germline CDR1 reads SGHTA; CDR2 reads FQGNSA. Trimming took 1 base from V and 4 from J, leaving 14 bases between them. The CDR3 spells CASSLGSALGYNEQFF. CDR3 in DNA: TGTGCCAGCAGCTTAGGGTCGGCACTAGGGTACAATGAGCAGTTCTTC. Combining the CDR3 with reference TRBV7-2 and TRBJ2-1 gives the whole variable domain GAGVSQSPSNKVTEKGKDVELRCDPISGHTALYWYRQSLGQGLEFLIYFQGNSAPDKSGLPSDRFSAERTGGSVSTLTIQRTQQEDSAVYLCASSLGSALGYNEQFFGPGTRLTVL.

CDR3 bases: TGTGCCAGCAGCCAAGGTAGAGGGCTGCCTGGCGAGCAGTACTTC. Translation: CASSQGRGLPGEQYF. The chain combines TRBV4-2 with TRBJ2-7; a weak D match, TRBD2 (5 bases). Trimming removed 1 base from V and 6 bases from J, with 16 bases in between. Germline V gives CDR1 LGHNA, CDR2 YNFKEQ. There are 15 residues in the CDR3.